One T cell receptor beta chain is described in this entry. The sample is drawn from a study of regulatory T cells in long-lasting Graves disease. Background on the study: Positive TSH receptor antibodies alongside over 5 years of antithyroid drugs were what marked Graves' disease as persistent.

Researchers made TCR beta libraries by using iRepertoire HTBI primers and running Arm-PCR on CDR3 regions. TCRdb independently ran MiXCR on the multiplex PCR reads; one entry per CDR3 protein. The table shows 350,000 to 500,000 distinct CDR3 sequences, with over 20% occurring only once. Time point denoted: persistent/refractory GD, antithyroid drugs over 5 years with positive TRAb. After RNA was extracted from PBMCs, the TCR library was made from it. This specimen consisted of peripheral blood mononuclear cells (PBMCs), obtained when the disease was refractory, from a patient treated with antithyroid drugs. This sequence was found in a female donor with Graves disease.

CDR3 region: CASSLKSAGGTDTQYF. Here the CDR3 DNA reads TGTGCCAGCAGTTTAAAGTCGGCGGGAGGCACAGATACGCAGTATTTT. The V gene is TRBV27, the J gene TRBJ2-3; 7 bases match TRBD2. The CDR3 has 16 amino acids. The germline V gene has CDR1 MNHEY and CDR2 SMNVEV (reference sequence). V shed 2 bases, J shed 1 base, and the junction held 6 bases outside the gene matches.